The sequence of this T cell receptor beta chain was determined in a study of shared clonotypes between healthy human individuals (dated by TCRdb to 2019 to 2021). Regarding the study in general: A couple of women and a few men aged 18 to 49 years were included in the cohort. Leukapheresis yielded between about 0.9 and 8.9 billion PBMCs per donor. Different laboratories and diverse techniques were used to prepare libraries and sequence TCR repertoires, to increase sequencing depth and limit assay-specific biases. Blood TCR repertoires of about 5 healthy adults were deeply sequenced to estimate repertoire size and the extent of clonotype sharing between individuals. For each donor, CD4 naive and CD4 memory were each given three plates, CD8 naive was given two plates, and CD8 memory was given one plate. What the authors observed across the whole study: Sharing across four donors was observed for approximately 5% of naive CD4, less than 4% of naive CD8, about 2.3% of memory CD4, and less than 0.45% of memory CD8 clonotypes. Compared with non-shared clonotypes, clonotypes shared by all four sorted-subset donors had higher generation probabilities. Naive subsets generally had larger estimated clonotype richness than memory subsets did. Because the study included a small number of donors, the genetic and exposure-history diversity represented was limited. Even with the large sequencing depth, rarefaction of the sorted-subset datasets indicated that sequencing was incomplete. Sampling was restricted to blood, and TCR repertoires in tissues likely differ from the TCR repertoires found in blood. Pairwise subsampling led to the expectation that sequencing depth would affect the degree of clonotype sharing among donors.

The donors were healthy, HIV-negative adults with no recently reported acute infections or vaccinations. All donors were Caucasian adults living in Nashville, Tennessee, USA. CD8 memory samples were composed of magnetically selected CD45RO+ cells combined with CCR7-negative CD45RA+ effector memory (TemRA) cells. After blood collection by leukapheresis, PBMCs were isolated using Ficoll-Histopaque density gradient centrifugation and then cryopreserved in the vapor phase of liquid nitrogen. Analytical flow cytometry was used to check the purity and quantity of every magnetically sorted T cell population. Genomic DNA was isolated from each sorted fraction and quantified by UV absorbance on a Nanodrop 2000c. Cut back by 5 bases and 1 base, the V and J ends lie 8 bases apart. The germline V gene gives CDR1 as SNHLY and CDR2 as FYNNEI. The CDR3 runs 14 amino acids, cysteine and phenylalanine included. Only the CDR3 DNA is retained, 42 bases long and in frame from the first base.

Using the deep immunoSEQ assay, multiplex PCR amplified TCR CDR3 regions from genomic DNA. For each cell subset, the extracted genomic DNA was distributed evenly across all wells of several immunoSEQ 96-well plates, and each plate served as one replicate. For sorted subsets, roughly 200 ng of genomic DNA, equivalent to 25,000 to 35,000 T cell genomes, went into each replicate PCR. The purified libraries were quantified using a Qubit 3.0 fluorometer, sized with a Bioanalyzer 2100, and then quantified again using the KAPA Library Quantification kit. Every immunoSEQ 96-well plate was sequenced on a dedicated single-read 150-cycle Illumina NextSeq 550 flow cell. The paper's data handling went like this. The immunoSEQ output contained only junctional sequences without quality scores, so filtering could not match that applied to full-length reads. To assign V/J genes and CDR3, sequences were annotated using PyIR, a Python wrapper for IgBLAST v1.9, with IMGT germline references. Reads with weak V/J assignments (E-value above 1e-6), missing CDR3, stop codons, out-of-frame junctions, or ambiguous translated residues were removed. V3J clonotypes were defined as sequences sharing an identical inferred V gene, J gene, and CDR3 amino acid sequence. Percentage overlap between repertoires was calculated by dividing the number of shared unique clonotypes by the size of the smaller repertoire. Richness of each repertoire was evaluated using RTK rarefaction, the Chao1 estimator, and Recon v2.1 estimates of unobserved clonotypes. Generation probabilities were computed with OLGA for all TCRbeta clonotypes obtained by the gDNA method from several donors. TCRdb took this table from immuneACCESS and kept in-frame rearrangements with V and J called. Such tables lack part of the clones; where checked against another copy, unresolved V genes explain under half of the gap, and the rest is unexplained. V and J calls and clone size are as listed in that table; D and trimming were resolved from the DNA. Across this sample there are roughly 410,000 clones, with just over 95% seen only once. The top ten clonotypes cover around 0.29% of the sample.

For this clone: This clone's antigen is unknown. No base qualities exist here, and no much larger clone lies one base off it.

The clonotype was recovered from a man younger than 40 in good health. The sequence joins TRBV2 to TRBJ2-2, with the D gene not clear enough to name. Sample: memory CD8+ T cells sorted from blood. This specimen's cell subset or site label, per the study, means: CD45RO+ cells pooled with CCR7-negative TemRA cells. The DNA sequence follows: TGTGCCAGCAGTTTAAACAGGAACACCGGGGAGCTGTTTTTT. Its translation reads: CASSLNRNTGELFF.